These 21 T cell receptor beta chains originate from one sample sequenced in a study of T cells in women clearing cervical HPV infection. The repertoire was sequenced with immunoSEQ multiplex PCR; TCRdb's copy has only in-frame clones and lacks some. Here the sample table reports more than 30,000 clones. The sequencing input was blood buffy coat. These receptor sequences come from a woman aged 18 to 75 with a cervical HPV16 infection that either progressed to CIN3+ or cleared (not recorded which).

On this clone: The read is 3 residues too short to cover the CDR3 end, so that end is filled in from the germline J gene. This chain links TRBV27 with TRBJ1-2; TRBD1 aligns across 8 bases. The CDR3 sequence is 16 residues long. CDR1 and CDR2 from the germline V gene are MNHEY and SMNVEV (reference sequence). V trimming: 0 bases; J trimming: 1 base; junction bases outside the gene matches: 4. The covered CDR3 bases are TGTGCCAGCAGTTTATCATGGGGACAGGTTAACTATGGC. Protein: CASSLSWGQVNYG. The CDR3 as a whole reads CASSLSWGQVNYGYTF.

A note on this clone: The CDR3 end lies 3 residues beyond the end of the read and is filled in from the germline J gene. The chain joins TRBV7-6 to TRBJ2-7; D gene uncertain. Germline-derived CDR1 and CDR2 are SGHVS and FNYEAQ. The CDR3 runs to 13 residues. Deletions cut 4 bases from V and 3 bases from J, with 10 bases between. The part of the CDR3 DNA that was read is TGTGCCAGCAGCTCAAAGCTGTGCTACGAG. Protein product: CASSSKLCYE. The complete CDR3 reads CASSSKLCYEQYF.

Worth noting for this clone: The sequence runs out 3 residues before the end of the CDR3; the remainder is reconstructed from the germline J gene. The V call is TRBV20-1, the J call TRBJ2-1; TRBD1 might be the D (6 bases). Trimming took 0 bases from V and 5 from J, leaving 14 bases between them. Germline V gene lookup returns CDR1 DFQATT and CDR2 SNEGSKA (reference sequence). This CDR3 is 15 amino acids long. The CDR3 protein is CSARDLNRVNNEQFF. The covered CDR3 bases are TGCAGTGCTAGAGATCTTAACAGGGTCAACAATGAG.

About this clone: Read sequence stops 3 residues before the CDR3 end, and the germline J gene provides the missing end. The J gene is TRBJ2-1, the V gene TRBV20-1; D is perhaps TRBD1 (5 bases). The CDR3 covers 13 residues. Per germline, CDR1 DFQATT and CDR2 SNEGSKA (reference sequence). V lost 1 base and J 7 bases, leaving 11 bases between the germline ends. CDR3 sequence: CSARAWQGNEQFF. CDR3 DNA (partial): TGCAGTGCTAGAGCCTGGCAGGGAAATGAG.

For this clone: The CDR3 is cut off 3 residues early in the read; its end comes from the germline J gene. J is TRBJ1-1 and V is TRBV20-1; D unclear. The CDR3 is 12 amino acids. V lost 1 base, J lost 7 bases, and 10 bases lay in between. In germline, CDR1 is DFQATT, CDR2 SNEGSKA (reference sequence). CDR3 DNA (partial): TGCAGTGCTAGAGTCGGTTCGATTGAA. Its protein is CSARVGSIE. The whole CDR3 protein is CSARVGSIEAFF.

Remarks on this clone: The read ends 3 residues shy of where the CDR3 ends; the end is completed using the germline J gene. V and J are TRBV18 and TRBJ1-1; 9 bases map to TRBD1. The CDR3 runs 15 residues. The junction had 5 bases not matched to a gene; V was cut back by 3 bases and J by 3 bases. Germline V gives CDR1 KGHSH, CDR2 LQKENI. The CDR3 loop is CASSPGQGKYTEAFF. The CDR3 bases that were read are TGTGCCAGCTCACCCGGACAGGGGAAGTACACTGAA.

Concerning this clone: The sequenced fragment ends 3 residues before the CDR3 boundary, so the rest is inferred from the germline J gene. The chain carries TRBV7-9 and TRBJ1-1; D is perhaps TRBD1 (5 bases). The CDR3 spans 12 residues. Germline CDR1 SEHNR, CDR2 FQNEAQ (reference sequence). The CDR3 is CASRTGLMSAFF. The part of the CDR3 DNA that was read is TGTGCCAGCAGAACGGGACTAATGTCT.

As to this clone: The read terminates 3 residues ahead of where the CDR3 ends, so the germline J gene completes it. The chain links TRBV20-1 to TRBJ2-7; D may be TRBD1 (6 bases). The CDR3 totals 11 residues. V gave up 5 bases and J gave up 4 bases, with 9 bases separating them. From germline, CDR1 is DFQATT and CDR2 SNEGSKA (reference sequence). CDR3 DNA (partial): TGCAGTGCTGGAGGACAGTACGAG. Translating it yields CSAGGQYE. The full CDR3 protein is CSAGGQYEQYF.

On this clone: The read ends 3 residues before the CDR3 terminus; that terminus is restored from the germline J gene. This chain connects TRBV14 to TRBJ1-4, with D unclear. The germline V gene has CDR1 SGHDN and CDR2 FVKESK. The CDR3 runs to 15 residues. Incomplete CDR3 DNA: TGTGCCAGCAGCCAAGATTATGGCGGGTATTCACCA. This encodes CASSQDYGGYSP. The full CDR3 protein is CASSQDYGGYSPLFF.

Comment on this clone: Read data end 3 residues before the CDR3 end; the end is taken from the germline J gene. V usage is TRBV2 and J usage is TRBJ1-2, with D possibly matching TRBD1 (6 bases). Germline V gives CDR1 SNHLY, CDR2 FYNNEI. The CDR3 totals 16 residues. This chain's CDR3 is CASSAGGGARPTTYTF. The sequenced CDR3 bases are TGTGCCAGCAGTGCGGGCGGGGGGGCGCGCCCAACCACC.

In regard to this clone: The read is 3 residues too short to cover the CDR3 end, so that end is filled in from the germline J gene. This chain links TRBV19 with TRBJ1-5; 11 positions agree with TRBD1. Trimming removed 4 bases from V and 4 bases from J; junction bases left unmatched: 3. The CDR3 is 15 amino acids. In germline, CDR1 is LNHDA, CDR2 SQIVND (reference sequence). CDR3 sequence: CASSKGQGANQPQHF. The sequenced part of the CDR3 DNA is TGTGCCAGTAGTAAAGGACAGGGGGCGAATCAGCCC. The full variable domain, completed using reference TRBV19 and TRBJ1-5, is DGGITQSPKYLFRKEGQNVTLSCEQNLNHDAMYWYRQDPGQGLRLIYYSQIVNDFQKGDIAEGYSVSREKKESFPLTVTSAQKNPTAFYLCASSKGQGANQPQHFGDGTRLSIL.

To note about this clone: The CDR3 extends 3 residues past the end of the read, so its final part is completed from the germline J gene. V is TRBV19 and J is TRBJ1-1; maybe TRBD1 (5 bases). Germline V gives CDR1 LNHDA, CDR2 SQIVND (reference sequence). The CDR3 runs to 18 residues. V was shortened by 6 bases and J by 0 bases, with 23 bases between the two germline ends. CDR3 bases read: TGTGCCAGTAGAACCCTTGAGACAGCCCAAACAGTGAACACTGAA. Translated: CASRTLETAQTVNTE. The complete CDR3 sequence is CASRTLETAQTVNTEAFF.

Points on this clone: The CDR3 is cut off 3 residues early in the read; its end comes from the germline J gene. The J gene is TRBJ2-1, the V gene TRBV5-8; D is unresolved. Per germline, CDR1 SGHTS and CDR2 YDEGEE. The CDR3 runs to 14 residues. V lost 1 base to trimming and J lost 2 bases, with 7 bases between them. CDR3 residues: CASSLIRTYNEQFF. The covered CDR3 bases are TGTGCCAGCAGCTTGATCAGGACCTACAATGAG.

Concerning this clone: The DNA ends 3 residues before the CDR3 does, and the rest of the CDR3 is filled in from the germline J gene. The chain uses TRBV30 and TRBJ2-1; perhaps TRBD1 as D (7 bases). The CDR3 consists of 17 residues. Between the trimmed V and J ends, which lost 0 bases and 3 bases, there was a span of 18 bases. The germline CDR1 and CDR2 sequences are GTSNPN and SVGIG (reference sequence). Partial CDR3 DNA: TGTGCCTGGAGTGTACAGGAGGGGGCCAACTACTACAATGAG. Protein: CAWSVQEGANYYNE. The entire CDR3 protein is CAWSVQEGANYYNEQFF.

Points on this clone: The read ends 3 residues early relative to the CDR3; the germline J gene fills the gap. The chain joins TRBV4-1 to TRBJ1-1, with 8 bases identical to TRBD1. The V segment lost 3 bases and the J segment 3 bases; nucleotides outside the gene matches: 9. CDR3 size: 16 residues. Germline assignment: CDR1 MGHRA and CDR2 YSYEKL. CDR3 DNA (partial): TGCGCCAGCAGCCACACCGGGACAGGACACCACACTGAA. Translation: CASSHTGTGHHTE. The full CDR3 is CASSHTGTGHHTEAFF.

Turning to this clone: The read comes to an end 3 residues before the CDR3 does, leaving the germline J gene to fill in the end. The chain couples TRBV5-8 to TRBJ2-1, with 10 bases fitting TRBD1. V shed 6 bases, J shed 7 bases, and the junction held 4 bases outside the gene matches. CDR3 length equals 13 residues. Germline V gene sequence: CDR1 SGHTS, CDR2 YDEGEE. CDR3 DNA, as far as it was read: TGTGCCAGCATAAGGGACAGGGGAAATGAG. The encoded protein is CASIRDRGNE. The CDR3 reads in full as CASIRDRGNEQFF.

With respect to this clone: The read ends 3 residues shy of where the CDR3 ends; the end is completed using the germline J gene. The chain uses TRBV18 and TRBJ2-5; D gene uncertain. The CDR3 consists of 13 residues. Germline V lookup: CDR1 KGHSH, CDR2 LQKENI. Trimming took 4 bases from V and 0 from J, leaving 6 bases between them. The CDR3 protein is CASSRTDQETQYF. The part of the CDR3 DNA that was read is TGTGCCAGCTCACGTACAGACCAAGAGACC.

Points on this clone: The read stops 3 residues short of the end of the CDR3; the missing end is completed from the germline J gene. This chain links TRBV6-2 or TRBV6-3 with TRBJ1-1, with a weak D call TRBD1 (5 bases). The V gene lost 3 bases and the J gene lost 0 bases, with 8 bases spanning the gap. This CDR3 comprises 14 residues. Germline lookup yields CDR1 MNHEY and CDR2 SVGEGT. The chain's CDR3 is CASSYGHLNTEAFF. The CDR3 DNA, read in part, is TGTGCCAGCAGTTATGGACACTTGAACACTGAA.

This chain's CDR3 is CASSSRQGAHGYTF. The sequenced part of the CDR3 DNA is TGTGCCAGCAGTTCAAGACAGGGGGCTCATGGC. The chain uses TRBV5-6 and TRBJ1-2; 10 nucleotides agree with TRBD1. The CDR3 end lies 3 residues beyond the end of the read and is filled in from the germline J gene. V lost 5 bases, J lost 6 bases, and 7 bases stayed unmatched. The germline CDR1 and CDR2 sequences are SGHDT and YYEEEE. This CDR3 comprises 14 residues.

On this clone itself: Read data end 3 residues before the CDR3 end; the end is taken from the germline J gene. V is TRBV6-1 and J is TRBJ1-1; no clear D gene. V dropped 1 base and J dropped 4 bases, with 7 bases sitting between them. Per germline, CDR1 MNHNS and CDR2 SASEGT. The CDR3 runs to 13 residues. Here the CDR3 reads CASSEEIRTEAFF. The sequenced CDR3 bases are TGTGCCAGCAGTGAAGAAATCCGCACTGAA.

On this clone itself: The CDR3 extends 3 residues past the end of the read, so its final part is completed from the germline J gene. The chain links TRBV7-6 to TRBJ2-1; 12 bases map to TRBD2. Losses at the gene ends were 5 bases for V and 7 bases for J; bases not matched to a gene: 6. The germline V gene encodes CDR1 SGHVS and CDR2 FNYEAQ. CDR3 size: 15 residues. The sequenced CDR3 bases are TGTGCCAGCAGCGCTCTAGCGGGGGGGCCAAATGAG. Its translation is CASSALAGGPNE. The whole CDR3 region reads CASSALAGGPNEQFF.